This is a list of T cell receptor beta chains from one sample in a study of cytomegalovirus exposure and HLA in healthy donors. Assay: immunoSEQ multiplex PCR; the TCRdb copy retains only in-frame clones and omits some. The data contain 55,000 to 65,000 clones, roughly 95% of them singletons. Sequencing was done on a sample of PBMCs. These receptors were collected from a woman aged 18 to 35 in good health and CMV-seropositive. Each CDR3 is given with its conserved first and last residue. The order of the fields is V gene, clone size, D gene, J gene, CDR3 protein, CDR3 DNA. D genes are given only for firm matches. A clone size is listed for some rows: how often the clone was seen (once, few, many), or a class if it is expanded.

TRBV5-1	NA	NA	TRBJ1-5	CASSLGAISNQPQHF	TGCGCCAGCAGCTTGGGGGCGATAAGCAATCAGCCCCAGCATTTT
TRBV9	NA	TRBD2	TRBJ2-2	CASSTSGSDTGELFF	TGTGCCAGCAGCACTAGCGGGAGTGACACCGGGGAGCTGTTTTTT
TRBV27	NA	NA	TRBJ2-3	CASSSSDPPIYTDTQYF	TGTGCCAGCAGTTCCAGTGATCCCCCAATTTACACAGATACGCAGTATTTT
TRBV6-5	NA	NA	TRBJ1-2	CASRPRGFPTCTF	TGTGCCAGTCGTCCCAGGGGCTTCCCGACGTGCACCTTC
TRBV18	NA	NA	TRBJ1-1	CASSPPWDGGKEAFF	TGTGCCAGCTCACCACCTTGGGACGGGGGTAAGGAAGCTTTCTTT
TRBV19	NA	TRBD2	TRBJ2-7	CASSISPPAGGIYEQYF	TGTGCCAGTAGTATCAGCCCCCCAGCGGGGGGTATCTACGAGCAGTACTTC
TRBV21-1	NA	NA	TRBJ1-1	CASSSHCGDLNTEAFF	TGTGCCAGCAGCTCACACTGCGGGGATTTGAACACTGAAGCTTTCTTT
TRBV5-1	few	NA	TRBJ2-3	CASSLGAPSEGDTQYF	TGCGCCAGCAGCTTGGGTGCTCCTAGCGAAGGGGATACGCAGTATTTT
TRBV14	once	NA	TRBJ2-1	CASSQESGGIYNEQFF	TGTGCCAGCAGCCAAGAGAGTGGGGGGATTTACAATGAGCAGTTCTTC
TRBV7-2	NA	TRBD1	TRBJ1-5	CASSLALITGGNQPQHF	TGTGCCAGCAGCTTAGCTCTGATAACAGGGGGGAATCAGCCCCAGCATTTT
TRBV28	few	NA	TRBJ1-5	CASSSPATRLGGSQHF	TGTGCCAGCAGTTCGCCGGCGACCCGACTGGGTGGTTCCCAGCATTTT
TRBV10-3	NA	TRBD1	TRBJ1-5	CAIMAQGGDQPQHF	TGTGCCATCATGGCACAGGGGGGCGATCAGCCCCAGCATTTT
TRBV5-1	NA	NA	TRBJ1-6	CASSLVVGGSPNSPLHF	TGCGCCAGCAGCTTGGTAGTGGGAGGGAGTCCTAATTCACCCCTCCACTTT
TRBV28	NA	NA	TRBJ2-7	CASRRETYEQYF	TGTGCCAGCAGACGAGAAACCTACGAGCAGTACTTC
TRBV28	NA	TRBD2	TRBJ2-7	CASSLFRGSSYEQYF	TGTGCCAGCAGTTTATTTCGCGGGAGTTCCTACGAGCAGTACTTC
TRBV18	NA	TRBD2	TRBJ2-3	CASSPNELAGARSTDTQYF	TGTGCCAGCTCACCAAATGAACTAGCGGGAGCGCGGAGCACAGATACGCAGTATTTT
TRBV7-9	NA	NA	TRBJ2-7	CASSLAGESYEQYF	TGTGCCAGCAGCTTAGCGGGAGAATCCTACGAGCAGTACTTC
TRBV27	NA	NA	TRBJ2-2	CASRSERAMNTGELFF	TGTGCCAGCAGGTCTGAGCGGGCCATGAACACCGGGGAGCTGTTTTTT
TRBV7-9	NA	NA	TRBJ2-1	CASSLIQGGFNEQFF	TGTGCCAGCAGCTTAATACAGGGTGGTTTCAATGAGCAGTTCTTC
TRBV4-1	once	TRBD2	TRBJ2-1	CASSHPGTSGEQFF	TGCGCCAGCAGCCATCCCGGGACTAGCGGCGAGCAGTTCTTC
TRBV5-8	NA	TRBD1	TRBJ2-3	CASSPQGAVTDTQYF	TGTGCCAGCAGCCCACAGGGGGCGGTCACAGATACGCAGTATTTT
TRBV27	NA	NA	TRBJ1-4	CASSRGLTEKLFF	TGTGCCAGCAGTAGGGGATTAACTGAAAAACTGTTTTTT
TRBV28	NA	TRBD2	TRBJ2-1	CASSTPLLASYNEQFF	TGTGCCAGCAGTACACCCCTACTAGCGTCCTACAATGAGCAGTTCTTC
TRBV11-2	NA	TRBD1	TRBJ2-7	CASSSGTGLSYEQYF	TGTGCCAGCAGCTCCGGGACAGGGCTATCCTACGAGCAGTACTTC
TRBV4-1	NA	TRBD1	TRBJ2-7	CASSQVDRGPYEQYF	TGCGCCAGCAGCCAAGTGGACAGGGGGCCCTACGAGCAGTACTTC
TRBV5-6	NA	NA	TRBJ1-1	CASSQGGRTEAFF	TGTGCCAGCAGCCAGGGCGGGAGGACTGAAGCTTTCTTT
TRBV19	NA	NA	TRBJ2-7	CASSVAGPWEQYF	TGTGCCAGTAGTGTGGCGGGGCCGTGGGAGCAGTACTTC
TRBV10-3	NA	TRBD1	TRBJ2-5	CAISSGTESEGQYF	TGTGCCATCAGTTCCGGGACAGAGAGCGAGGGCCAGTACTTC
TRBV2	NA	NA	TRBJ2-7	CASTIQRYEQYF	TGTGCCAGCACCATCCAGCGCTACGAGCAGTACTTC
TRBV30	NA	TRBD2	TRBJ2-1	CAWSSPGLAGYNEQFF	TGTGCCTGGTCGTCACCGGGACTAGCGGGATACAATGAGCAGTTCTTC
TRBV5-1	NA	TRBD1	TRBJ1-3	CASSQTRQGTGNTIYF	TGCGCCAGCAGCCAAACAAGACAGGGTACTGGAAACACCATATATTTT
TRBV2	NA	NA	TRBJ1-1	CASSVTMNTEAFF	TGTGCCAGCAGTGTAACAATGAACACTGAAGCTTTCTTT
TRBV28	NA	TRBD2	TRBJ2-1	CASRDSSGGSYNEQFF	TGTGCCAGCAGGGACTCTAGCGGGGGGTCGTACAATGAGCAGTTCTTC
TRBV6-5	NA	NA	TRBJ1-1	CASSYSGEGRAFF	TGTGCCAGCAGTTACTCAGGAGAGGGTCGGGCTTTCTTT
TRBV5-1	NA	TRBD2	TRBJ2-3	CASGRTSGGPDTQYF	TGCGCCTCCGGCCGGACTAGCGGGGGGCCAGATACGCAGTATTTT
TRBV25-1	NA	NA	TRBJ2-7	CASSDVGGSPSYEQYF	TGTGCCAGCAGTGACGTAGGAGGGTCGCCCTCCTACGAGCAGTACTTC
TRBV2	NA	NA	TRBJ1-2	CASSDGGLGSQGYTF	TGTGCCAGCAGTGACGGAGGGTTGGGTTCTCAGGGCTACACCTTC
TRBV28	NA	NA	TRBJ2-1	CASGRATAPGEQFF	TGTGCCAGCGGGCGGGCAACGGCCCCCGGGGAGCAGTTCTTC
TRBV18	NA	TRBD1	TRBJ1-2	CASSPGTGKLSGYTF	TGTGCCAGCTCACCCGGGACAGGGAAGTTAAGTGGCTACACCTTC
TRBV2	NA	TRBD1	TRBJ2-2	CASTRQGASTGELFF	TGTGCCAGCACCAGACAGGGGGCAAGTACCGGGGAGCTGTTTTTT
TRBV6-5	NA	NA	TRBJ1-1	CASSRLQGRETEAFF	TGTGCCAGCAGCCGCCTCCAGGGGAGGGAGACTGAAGCTTTCTTT
TRBV6-5	NA	NA	TRBJ2-1	CASRRGQSLWNEQFF	TGTGCCAGCAGGCGGGGACAGTCCCTTTGGAATGAGCAGTTCTTC
TRBV4-3	once	NA	TRBJ1-3	CASSQDPAGINTIYF	TGCGCCAGCAGCCAAGATCCGGCAGGAATAAACACCATATATTTT
TRBV28	NA	NA	TRBJ2-7	CASSFQSYEQYF	TGTGCCAGCAGTTTCCAGTCCTACGAGCAGTACTTC
TRBV6-5	NA	NA	TRBJ2-3	CASSWDSSTDTQYF	TGTGCCAGCAGTTGGGACTCCAGCACAGATACGCAGTATTTT